This T cell receptor (beta chain) stems from a study of T cells in Graves' hyperthyroidism and ophthalmopathy. RNA transcripts provided the source from which TCR beta CDR3 regions were amplified. The HTBI primer set was used in a first-round RT-PCR of the TCR CDR3. Each CDR3 protein is one row after TCRdb ran MiXCR on the multiplex PCR reads. Of roughly 160,000 distinct CDR3 sequences listed, about 9.4% are singletons. The CDR3 has 14 amino acids. Trimming left V 4 bases short and J 4 bases short, with 11 bases between. The V gene's germline CDR1 is MDHEN and CDR2 SYDVKM. There are many counts of this clonotype. Patients aged 18 to 65 had newly diagnosed hyperthyroidism lasting under 2 months.

The source of this sequence is a woman between 18 and 29 years old with Graves' hyperthyroidism that later progressed to Graves' ophthalmopathy. Source material: blood. The gene calls are TRBV28 and TRBJ1-5; possibly TRBD1 for D (6 bases). DNA for the CDR3: TGTGCCAGCAGTTCTTCTAGGGGGAATCAGCCCCAGCATTTT. As protein: CASSSSRGNQPQHF.